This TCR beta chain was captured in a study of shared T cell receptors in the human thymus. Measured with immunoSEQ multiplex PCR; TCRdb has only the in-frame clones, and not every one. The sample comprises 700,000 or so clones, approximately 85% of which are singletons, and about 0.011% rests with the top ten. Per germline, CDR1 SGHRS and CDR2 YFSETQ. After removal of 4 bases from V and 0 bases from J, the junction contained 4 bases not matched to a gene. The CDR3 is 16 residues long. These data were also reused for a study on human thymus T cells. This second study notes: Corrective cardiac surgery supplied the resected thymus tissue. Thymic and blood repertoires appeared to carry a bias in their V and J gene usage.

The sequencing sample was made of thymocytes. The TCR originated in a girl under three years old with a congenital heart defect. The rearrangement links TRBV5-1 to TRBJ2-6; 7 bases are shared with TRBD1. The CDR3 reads CASSQGQYSGANVLTF. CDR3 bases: TGCGCCAGCAGCCAGGGACAGTACTCTGGGGCCAACGTCCTGACTTTC.